Listed below are T cell receptor beta chains from one sample, sequenced in a study of cytomegalovirus exposure and HLA in healthy donors. Generated by immunoSEQ multiplex PCR, the TCRdb table keeps only in-frame clones and is missing some. The sample has some 110,000 clones, roughly three quarters seen once; the top ten hold 1.5% to 2%. Sequenced: PBMCs. The receptors stem from a woman aged 18-35 years in good health and CMV-seronegative. Both conserved end residues are part of each CDR3. Fields, in order: V gene, J gene, clone size, D gene, CDR3 DNA, CDR3 protein. The D gene is left open where the match is weak. Only part of the rows carry a size: once, few, many, or a class if the clone is expanded.

v_call: TRBV18; j_call: TRBJ1-4; clone_size: NA; d_call: NA; cdr3_nt: TGTGCCAGCTCACAACTAACAGGAGGAGGGGATGAAAAACTGTTTTTT; cdr3_aa: CASSQLTGGGDEKLFF
v_call: TRBV7-9; j_call: TRBJ2-7; clone_size: NA; d_call: NA; cdr3_nt: TGTGCCAGCAGCCCGCTCGGGGCAGGGGATAGCGACGAGCAGTACTTC; cdr3_aa: CASSPLGAGDSDEQYF
v_call: TRBV4-2; j_call: TRBJ1-1; clone_size: NA; d_call: TRBD1; cdr3_nt: TGTGCCAGCAGCCAAGGTCAGGGGGGGAACACTGAAGCTTTCTTT; cdr3_aa: CASSQGQGGNTEAFF
v_call: TRBV5-1; j_call: TRBJ1-6; clone_size: NA; d_call: NA; cdr3_nt: TGCGCCAGCAGCTTGGAGCGATTTAGGAATTCACCCCTCCACTTT; cdr3_aa: CASSLERFRNSPLHF
v_call: TRBV6-5; j_call: TRBJ2-7; clone_size: NA; d_call: NA; cdr3_nt: TGTGCCAGCAGTTACTCGATGACAGGCTCCTACGAGCAGTACTTC; cdr3_aa: CASSYSMTGSYEQYF
v_call: TRBV6-1; j_call: TRBJ1-5; clone_size: NA; d_call: TRBD1; cdr3_nt: TGTGCCAGCAGGAATCGGGACAGGGGTAATCAGCCCCAGCATTTT; cdr3_aa: CASRNRDRGNQPQHF
v_call: TRBV4-1; j_call: TRBJ1-1; clone_size: once; d_call: NA; cdr3_nt: TGCGCCAGCAGCCAAATTGGGGGGGCACTGGGTAGCACTGAAGCTTTCTTT; cdr3_aa: CASSQIGGALGSTEAFF
v_call: TRBV19; j_call: TRBJ1-1; clone_size: NA; d_call: NA; cdr3_nt: TGTGCCAGTAGTATGACAGGAAACACTGAAGCTTTCTTT; cdr3_aa: CASSMTGNTEAFF
v_call: TRBV9; j_call: TRBJ2-7; clone_size: NA; d_call: TRBD1; cdr3_nt: TGTGCCAGCAGTCCGGGACAGCTCGACTACGAGCAGTACTTC; cdr3_aa: CASSPGQLDYEQYF
v_call: TRBV14; j_call: TRBJ1-6; clone_size: NA; d_call: TRBD1; cdr3_nt: TGTGCCAGCAGCCAATTGACAGGGGTTAATTCACCCCTCCACTTT; cdr3_aa: CASSQLTGVNSPLHF
v_call: TRBV29-1; j_call: TRBJ2-7; clone_size: NA; d_call: TRBD1; cdr3_nt: TGCAGCGTTGTGGGCCACAGGGGGCATTACGAGCAGTACTTC; cdr3_aa: CSVVGHRGHYEQYF
v_call: TRBV4-1; j_call: TRBJ2-2; clone_size: NA; d_call: NA; cdr3_nt: TGCGCCAGCAGCCAAGATGGTAGAGCCGGGGAGCTGTTTTTT; cdr3_aa: CASSQDGRAGELFF
v_call: TRBV7-9; j_call: TRBJ2-7; clone_size: NA; d_call: TRBD1; cdr3_nt: TGTGCCAGCAGCTTCGGGACAGGGAATTCCGAGCAGTACTTC; cdr3_aa: CASSFGTGNSEQYF
v_call: TRBV5-1; j_call: TRBJ2-1; clone_size: NA; d_call: NA; cdr3_nt: TGCGCCAGCAGCGCCGCGGTACCAACCTACAATGAGCAGTTCTTC; cdr3_aa: CASSAAVPTYNEQFF
v_call: TRBV2; j_call: TRBJ2-5; clone_size: NA; d_call: NA; cdr3_nt: TGTGCCAGCAGTGAGTCGGAGACCCAGTACTTC; cdr3_aa: CASSESETQYF
v_call: TRBV9; j_call: TRBJ1-1; clone_size: NA; d_call: NA; cdr3_nt: TGTGCCAGCAGCGTCAGGGATATGAACACTGAAGCTTTCTTT; cdr3_aa: CASSVRDMNTEAFF
v_call: TRBV28; j_call: TRBJ2-7; clone_size: NA; d_call: TRBD2; cdr3_nt: TGTGCCAGCAGGAGAAGCGGGAGCTCCTACGAGCAGTACTTC; cdr3_aa: CASRRSGSSYEQYF
v_call: TRBV9; j_call: TRBJ2-5; clone_size: NA; d_call: NA; cdr3_nt: TGTGCCAGCAGCGTAGCTCAGGGCTCGGAGACCCAGTACTTC; cdr3_aa: CASSVAQGSETQYF